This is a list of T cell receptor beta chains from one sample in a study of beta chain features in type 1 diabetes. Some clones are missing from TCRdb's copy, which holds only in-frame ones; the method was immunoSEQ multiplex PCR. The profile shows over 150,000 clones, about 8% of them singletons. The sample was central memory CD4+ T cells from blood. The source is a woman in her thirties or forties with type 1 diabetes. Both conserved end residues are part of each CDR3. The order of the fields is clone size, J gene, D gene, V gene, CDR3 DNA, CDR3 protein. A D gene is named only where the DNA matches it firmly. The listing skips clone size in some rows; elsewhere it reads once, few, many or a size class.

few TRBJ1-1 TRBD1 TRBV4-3 TGCGCCAGCAGCCGGGACCCCTCCGGGACAGCGAACACTGAAGCTTTCTTT CASSRDPSGTANTEAFF
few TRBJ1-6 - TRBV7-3 TGTGCCAGCAGCTTAGGGGAGGGAGGGAGACTCCACTTT CASSLGEGGRLHF
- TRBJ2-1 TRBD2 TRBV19 TGTGCCAGTAGTACCCCGACTAGCGGGAGAAGGTATGAGCAGTTCTTC CASSTPTSGRRYEQFF
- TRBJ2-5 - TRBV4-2 TGTGCCAGCAGCCAAGAAGCCCAGGGCCGACAAGAGACCCAGTACTTC CASSQEAQGRQETQYF
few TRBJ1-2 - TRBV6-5 TGTGCCAGCAGTTACAAGCGGAGGAACTATGGCTACACCTTC CASSYKRRNYGYTF
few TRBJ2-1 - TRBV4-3 TGCGCCAGCAGCCAAGAGGCGGGAAGCTCCTACAATGAGCAGTTCTTC CASSQEAGSSYNEQFF
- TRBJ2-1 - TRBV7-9 TGTGCCAGCAGTCCTATTAATGAGCAGTTCTTC CASSPINEQFF
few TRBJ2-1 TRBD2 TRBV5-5 TGTGCCAGCAGCTCGGAGACTAGCCTGTCGTACAATGAGCAGTTCTTC CASSSETSLSYNEQFF
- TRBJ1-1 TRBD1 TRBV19 TGTGCCAGTAGTACGAGCAGGGGGACTGAAGCTTTCTTT CASSTSRGTEAFF
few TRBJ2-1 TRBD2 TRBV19 TGTGCCAGTAGTCCCCCCGGGACTAGCGGGGGGCGGGGTGAGCAGTTCTTC CASSPPGTSGGRGEQFF
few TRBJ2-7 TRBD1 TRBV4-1 TGCGCCAGCAGCCAGGGGGACAGGGGGGTCTCCTACGAGCAGTACTTC CASSQGDRGVSYEQYF
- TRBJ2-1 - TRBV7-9 TGTGCCAGCAGCTTAGGAGAGGCCGGTGAGCAGTTCTTC CASSLGEAGEQFF
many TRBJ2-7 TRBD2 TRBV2 TGTGCCAGCAACGGGGGGGCCCTTTTCTACGAGCAGTACTTC CASNGGALFYEQYF
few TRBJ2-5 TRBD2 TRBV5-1 TGCGCCAGCAGCTTAGGCCCTAGCGGGGAGAAAGAGACCCAGTACTTC CASSLGPSGEKETQYF
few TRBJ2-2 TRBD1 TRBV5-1 TGCGCCAGCAGCTTGAGGGGACAGGACGGACACACCGGGGAGCTGTTTTTT CASSLRGQDGHTGELFF
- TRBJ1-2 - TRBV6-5 TGTGCCAGCAGTTACTCGACAGTGAGCTGGGGCTATGGCTACACCTTC CASSYSTVSWGYGYTF
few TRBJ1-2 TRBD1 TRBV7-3 TGTGCCAGCAGCGACGGGACAGCGGGTTCTAACTATGGCTACACCTTC CASSDGTAGSNYGYTF
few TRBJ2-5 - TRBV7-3 TGTGCCAGCAGCCCCTCCGGGAGCCAAGAGACCCAGTACTTC CASSPSGSQETQYF
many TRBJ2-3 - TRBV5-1 TGCGCCAGCAGCTTGGCTAGCGATGGCACAGATACGCAGTATTTT CASSLASDGTDTQYF
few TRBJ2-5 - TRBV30 TGTGCCTGGTCGAGGTCAGCTAATCAAGAGACCCAGTACTTC CAWSRSANQETQYF
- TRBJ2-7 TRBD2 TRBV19 TGTGCCAGCGCCACTCGGCGGGGGTACGAGCAGTACTTC CASATRRGYEQYF
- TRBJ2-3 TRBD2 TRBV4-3 TGCGCCAGCAGCCAATCACTCAGCGGGACCCGCACAGATACGCAGTATTTT CASSQSLSGTRTDTQYF
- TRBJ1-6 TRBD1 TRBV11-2 TGTGCCAGCAGCGCCGACAGGGGGAATTCACCCCTCCACTTT CASSADRGNSPLHF
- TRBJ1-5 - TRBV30 TGTGCCTGGAGCGCCGTCCCGGGGAATCAGCCCCAGCATTTT CAWSAVPGNQPQHF
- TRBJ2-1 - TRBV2 TGTGCCAGCTCCGGGTCCAATGAGCAGTTCTTC CASSGSNEQFF
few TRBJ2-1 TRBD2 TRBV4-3 TGCGCCAGCAGCCAGAGAGGCGGGAGAGGGAACAATGAGCAGTTCTTC CASSQRGGRGNNEQFF
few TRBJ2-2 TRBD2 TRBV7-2 TGTGCCAGCAGCTTAGACAGCGGGGGGGCCTTCGGGGAGCTGTTTTTT CASSLDSGGAFGELFF
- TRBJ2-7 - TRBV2 TGTGCCAGCAGCCCAGCCGGGTGGGCCTACGAGCAGTACTTC CASSPAGWAYEQYF
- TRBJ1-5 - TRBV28 TGTGCCAGCAGTGGACTCACCAATCAGCCCCAGCATTTT CASSGLTNQPQHF
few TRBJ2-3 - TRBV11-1 TGTGCCAGCAGCTTATCGGTAGGGGCCGCAGATACGCAGTATTTT CASSLSVGAADTQYF